Listed below are T cell receptor beta chains from one sample, sequenced in a study of early T cells in non-severe SARS-CoV-2 infection. TCRdb reanalysed the 5' RACE reads using MiXCR and keeps one entry per CDR3 protein. The sample carries about 110,000 distinct CDR3 sequences, around 10% recorded once. The sequenced material came from whole blood. These receptors all stem from an adult who was a healthcare worker with PCR-confirmed SARS-CoV-2 infection or an uninfected control (not recorded which). Both conserved end residues are part of each CDR3. The order of the fields is clone size, V gene, J gene, D gene, CDR3 protein, CDR3 DNA. A D gene is named only where the DNA matches it firmly. Size values are once, few and many counts, or a class for expanded clones, and some rows have none.

.	TRBV11-2	TRBJ2-6	.	CASSYQSGANVLTF	TGTGCCAGCAGCTATCAGTCGGGGGCCAACGTCCTGACTTTC
.	TRBV5-5	TRBJ1-4	.	CASSLSATNEKLFF	TGTGCCAGCAGCTTGAGTGCAACTAATGAAAAACTGTTTTTT
.	TRBV6-5	TRBJ1-1	.	CASSYGPGFEAFF	TGTGCCAGCAGTTACGGTCCTGGCTTTGAAGCTTTCTTT
.	TRBV20-1	TRBJ2-3	.	CSASDITGPGTDTQYF	TGCAGTGCTAGTGATATAACAGGTCCGGGCACAGATACGCAGTATTTT
few	TRBV7-3	TRBJ2-2	TRBD2	CASSSSSVAGVGATGELFF	TGTGCCAGCAGTTCCTCCTCGGTAGCGGGAGTGGGGGCCACCGGGGAGCTGTTTTTT
many	TRBV9	TRBJ2-2	.	CASSVEPSNTGELFF	TGTGCCAGCAGCGTAGAACCATCGAACACCGGGGAGCTGTTTTTT
many	TRBV5-1	TRBJ2-2	.	CASSTRGMELFF	TGCGCCAGCAGCACCAGGGGTATGGAGCTGTTTTTT
few	TRBV7-2	TRBJ2-1	TRBD1	CASSQSGGQAYNEQFF	TGTGCCAGCAGCCAGTCTGGAGGACAGGCCTACAATGAGCAGTTCTTC
few	TRBV7-3	TRBJ2-3	TRBD1	CASSTQGTDTQYF	TGTGCCAGCAGCACACAGGGGACAGATACGCAGTATTTT
.	TRBV11-3	TRBJ2-1	.	CASSLGPTLFF	TGTGCCAGCAGCTTGGGTCCTACTCTGTTCTTC
.	TRBV7-9	TRBJ2-1	.	CASTPAAITYNEQFF	TGTGCCAGCACGCCAGCGGCCATCACCTACAATGAGCAGTTCTTC
many	TRBV12-5	TRBJ2-1	.	CASGPGKDEQFF	TGTGCTAGTGGTCCGGGAAAGGATGAGCAGTTCTTC
few	TRBV19	TRBJ1-4	.	CASNPGTYNEKLFF	TGTGCCAGTAATCCAGGGACATATAATGAAAAACTGTTTTTT
.	TRBV9	TRBJ2-7	.	CASSVGDTGYEQYF	TGTGCCAGCAGCGTAGGGGACACAGGCTACGAGCAGTACTTC
few	TRBV7-6	TRBJ2-5	.	CASSLGRTPKETQYF	TGTGCCAGCAGCTTAGGGAGGACCCCGAAAGAGACCCAGTACTTC
many	TRBV5-4	TRBJ2-7	.	CASSRELASSYEQYF	TGTGCCAGCAGTCGAGAACTAGCTAGCTCCTACGAGCAGTACTTC
.	TRBV9	TRBJ2-7	.	CASSATGHEQYF	TGTGCCAGCAGCGCAACAGGGCACGAGCAGTACTTC
few	TRBV29-1	TRBJ2-3	TRBD2	CSTRLAGITDTQYF	TGCAGCACCAGACTAGCGGGAATCACAGATACGCAGTATTTT
many	TRBV19	TRBJ1-5	.	CATSGYSGWENQPQHF	TGTGCCACCAGTGGCTATAGTGGTTGGGAGAATCAGCCCCAGCATTTT
few	TRBV9	TRBJ2-2	TRBD2	CASSENLAGGLVGGELFF	TGTGCCAGCAGCGAGAACCTAGCGGGGGGGCTGGTTGGCGGGGAGCTGTTTTTT
few	TRBV6-6	TRBJ1-2	.	CASSNDVYGYTF	TGTGCCAGCAGCAATGACGTGTATGGCTACACCTTC
.	TRBV11-2	TRBJ2-7	.	CASSFSLAEQYF	TGTGCCAGCAGCTTCAGCCTCGCCGAGCAGTACTTC
few	TRBV11-2	TRBJ2-7	TRBD2	CASSPSGLASSQSYEQYF	TGTGCCAGCAGCCCATCGGGACTAGCGAGCTCCCAGTCCTACGAGCAGTACTTC
many	TRBV6-6	TRBJ2-3	.	CASSYNPGQPTDTQYF	TGTGCCAGCAGTTACAATCCGGGACAACCCACAGATACGCAGTATTTT
few	TRBV20-1	TRBJ1-6	.	CSARDGQGNSPLHF	TGCAGTGCTAGAGATGGTCAGGGCAATTCACCCCTCCACTTT
many	TRBV5-4	TRBJ1-1	.	CASSGTKRTGGMNTEAFF	TGTGCCAGCAGCGGCACCAAAAGGACGGGAGGGATGAACACTGAAGCTTTCTTT
.	TRBV10-3	TRBJ2-3	.	CAIRMGEAQYF	TGTGCCATACGAATGGGAGAGGCGCAGTATTTT
few	TRBV20-1	TRBJ2-3	TRBD2	CSARIVSGVSTDTQYF	TGCAGTGCTAGAATAGTGAGCGGGGTTAGCACAGATACGCAGTATTTT
many	TRBV2	TRBJ2-2	TRBD1	CASRPGQGNTGELFF	TGTGCCAGCAGACCCGGACAGGGGAACACCGGGGAGCTGTTTTTT
many	TRBV6-5	TRBJ2-5	.	CASSYGALLTETQYF	TGTGCCAGCAGTTACGGGGCCTTGTTAACGGAGACCCAGTACTTC
.	TRBV5-1	TRBJ1-6	.	CASSVKSAGARAGNSPLHF	TGCGCCAGCAGCGTCAAATCGGCTGGGGCCAGGGCTGGGAATTCACCCCTCCACTTT
many	TRBV12-3/TRBV12-4	TRBJ1-6	.	CASSLQQENSPLHF	TGTGCCAGCAGCTTACAACAGGAGAATTCACCCCTCCACTTT
many	TRBV11-1	TRBJ2-1	.	CASSWGPDNEQFF	TGTGCCAGCAGCTGGGGACCAGACAATGAGCAGTTCTTC
.	TRBV19	TRBJ2-7	.	CASSRQPAEEQYF	TGTGCCAGTAGTAGGCAGCCCGCGGAGGAGCAGTACTTC
.	TRBV12-3/TRBV12-4	TRBJ2-7	.	CASSLRDAGSSYEQYF	TGTGCCAGCAGTTTAAGGGACGCAGGGAGCTCCTACGAGCAGTACTTC
.	TRBV3-2	TRBJ2-6	.	CASSSQSPTGANVLTF	TGTGCCAGCAGCTCACAGTCGCCTACTGGGGCCAACGTCCTGACTTTC